The 8 T cell receptor beta chains reported below all come from one sample, sequenced in a study of shared clonotypes between healthy human individuals. Assay used: immunoSEQ multiplex PCR; TCRdb lists only in-frame clones, some missing. The sample lists hundreds of thousands of clones; around 90% were seen once. Terminally differentiated effector memory CD45RA+ cells were excluded by CCR7 positive selection of CD45RO-negative cells. Material for sequencing was naive CD8+ T cells sorted from blood. These receptors were collected from a man aged 25-45 years in good health.

This chain connects TRBV9 to TRBJ2-3; 7 bases line up with TRBD2. The CDR3 sequence is 16 residues long. Germline V gives CDR1 SGDLS, CDR2 YYNGEE. V lost 4 bases and J lost 3; bases outside the gene matches: 11. The CDR3 is CASSPSLGGRTDTQYF. The CDR3 coding sequence is TGTGCCAGCAGCCCCTCCCTGGGGGGGAGGACAGATACGCAGTATTTT. Complete variable domain (other parts from reference TRBV9 and TRBJ2-3): DSGVTQTPKHLITATGQRVTLRCSPRSGDLSVYWYQQSLDQGLQFLIQYYNGEERAKGNILERFSAQQFPDLHSELNLSSLELGDSALYFCASSPSLGGRTDTQYFGPGTRLTVL.

This clone was seen a single time. V is TRBV7-9 and J is TRBJ2-1; D tentatively fits TRBD1 or TRBD2 (5 bases each). The germline V gene has CDR1 SEHNR and CDR2 FQNEAQ (reference sequence). This CDR3 region has 16 residues. With 5 bases removed from V and 0 bases from J, the gap between germline ends came to 14 bases. Here the CDR3 reads CASSKGTASSYNEQFF. CDR3 coding DNA: TGTGCCAGCAGCAAAGGGACGGCCAGCTCCTACAATGAGCAGTTCTTC. Drawing the rest from reference TRBV7-9 and TRBJ2-1, the complete variable domain is DTGVSQNPRHKITKRGQNVTFRCDPISEHNRLYWYRQTLGQGPEFLTYFQNEAQLEKSRLLSDRFSAERPKGSFSTLEIQRTEQGDSAMYLCASSKGTASSYNEQFFGPGTRLTVL.

The chain is built from TRBV29-1 and TRBJ2-7; 7 bases agree with TRBD2. Germline V gene sequence: CDR1 SQVTM, CDR2 ANQGSEA. The junction had 5 bases not matched to a gene; V was cut back by 2 bases and J by 7 bases. The CDR3 totals 12 residues. The CDR3 DNA is TGCAGCGTTGAAATCCAGGGAGGGGAGCAGTACTTC. This translates into CSVEIQGGEQYF.

The chain combines TRBV9 with TRBJ2-1; D is possibly TRBD1 or TRBD2 (6 bases each). Trimming left V 4 bases short and J 2 bases short, with 19 bases between. This CDR3 is built from 17 residues. CDR1 and CDR2 from the germline V gene are SGDLS and YYNGEE. The CDR3 nucleotides are TGTGCCAGCAGCCCCATTCCGGGGGCAGGACCCTACAATGAGCAGTTCTTC. Its translation is CASSPIPGAGPYNEQFF. The variable domain in full, completed from reference TRBV9 and TRBJ2-1, reads DSGVTQTPKHLITATGQRVTLRCSPRSGDLSVYWYQQSLDQGLQFLIQYYNGEERAKGNILERFSAQQFPDLHSELNLSSLELGDSALYFCASSPIPGAGPYNEQFFGPGTRLTVL.

The CDR3 protein is CASSLKTSGSTGELFF. CDR3 DNA: TGTGCCAGCAGCCTGAAGACTAGCGGAAGCACCGGGGAGCTGTTTTTT. The V gene is TRBV28, the J gene TRBJ2-2; 9 bases align to TRBD2. Germline CDR1 and CDR2: MDHEN and SYDVKM. V shed 6 bases, J shed 4 bases, and the junction held 9 bases outside the gene matches. The CDR3 consists of 16 residues. The full variable domain, its missing parts supplied by reference TRBV28 and TRBJ2-2, is DVKVTQSSRYLVKRTGEKVFLECVQDMDHENMFWYRQDPGLGLRLIYFSYDVKMKEKGDIPEGYSVSREKKERFSLILESASTNQTSMYLCASSLKTSGSTGELFFGEGSRLTVL.

The chain couples TRBV6-5 to TRBJ2-7, with no clear D. CDR1 and CDR2 from the germline V gene are MNHEY and SVGAGI. The ends were cut back, 4 bases at V and 2 bases at J, with 9 bases in the middle. The CDR3 runs 13 residues. This chain's CDR3 is CASSSMPTYEQYF. In DNA, the CDR3 is TGTGCCAGCAGTTCCATGCCGACCTACGAGCAGTACTTC.

In this sample, this clone turned up once. The chain has TRBV25-1 and TRBJ1-5; TRBD1 matches at 10 bases. The CDR3 covers 13 residues. Trimming took 8 bases from V and 4 from J; bases not matched to a gene: 2. Germline V gene sequence: CDR1 MGHDK, CDR2 SYGVNS. The CDR3 reads CASSDRGNQPQHF. CDR3 sequence (DNA): TGTGCCAGCTCGGACAGGGGGAATCAGCCCCAGCATTTT. Drawing the rest from reference TRBV25-1 and TRBJ1-5, the complete variable domain is EADIYQTPRYLVIGTGKKITLECSQTMGHDKMYWYQQDPGMELHLIHYSYGVNSTEKGDLSSESTVSRIRTEHFPLTLESARPSHTSQYLCASSDRGNQPQHFGDGTRLSIL.

CDR3: CASTPGPGQTNEQFF. The CDR3 coding sequence is TGTGCCAGCACGCCAGGACCGGGACAGACCAATGAGCAGTTCTTC. The V and J genes are TRBV7-6 and TRBJ2-1, with 7 bases identical to TRBD1. Looked up from germline, CDR1 is SGHVS and CDR2 is FNYEAQ. V lost 7 bases to trimming and J lost 6 bases; unmatched junction nucleotides: 12. The CDR3 covers 15 residues.